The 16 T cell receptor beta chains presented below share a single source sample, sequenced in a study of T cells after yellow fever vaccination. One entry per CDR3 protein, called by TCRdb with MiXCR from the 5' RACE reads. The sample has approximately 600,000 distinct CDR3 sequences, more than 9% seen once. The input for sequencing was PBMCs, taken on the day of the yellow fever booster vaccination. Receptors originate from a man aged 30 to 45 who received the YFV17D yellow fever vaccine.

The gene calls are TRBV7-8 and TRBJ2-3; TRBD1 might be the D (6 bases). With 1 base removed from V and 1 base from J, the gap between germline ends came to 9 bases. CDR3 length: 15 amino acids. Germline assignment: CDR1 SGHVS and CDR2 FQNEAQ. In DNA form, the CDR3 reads TGTGCCAGCAGCTTAGGGCGGACAGGCACAGATACGCAGTATTTT. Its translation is CASSLGRTGTDTQYF.

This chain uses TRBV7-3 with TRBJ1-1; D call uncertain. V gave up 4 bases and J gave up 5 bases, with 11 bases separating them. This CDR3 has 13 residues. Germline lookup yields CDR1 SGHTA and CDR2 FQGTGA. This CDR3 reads CASSSSRETEAFF. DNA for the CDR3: TGTGCCAGCAGCTCTTCGAGGGAGACTGAAGCTTTCTTT.

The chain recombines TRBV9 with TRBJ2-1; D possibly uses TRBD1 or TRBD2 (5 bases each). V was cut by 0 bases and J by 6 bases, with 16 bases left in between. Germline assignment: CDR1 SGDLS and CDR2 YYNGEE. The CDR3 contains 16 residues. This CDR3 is CASSVGGDPRSNEQFF. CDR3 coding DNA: TGTGCCAGCAGCGTAGGTGGGGACCCAAGGAGCAATGAGCAGTTCTTC.

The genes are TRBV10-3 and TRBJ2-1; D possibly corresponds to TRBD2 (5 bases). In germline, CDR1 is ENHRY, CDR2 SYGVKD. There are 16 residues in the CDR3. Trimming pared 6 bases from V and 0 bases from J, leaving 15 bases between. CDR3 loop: CAISTWSGSSYNEQFF. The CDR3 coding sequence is TGTGCCATCAGCACCTGGAGCGGAAGCTCCTACAATGAGCAGTTCTTC.

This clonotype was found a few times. The CDR3 nucleotides are TGTGCCAGCAGCGGAATGACAGGGAAGGGTGGCTACACCTTC. Protein product: CASSGMTGKGGYTF. J is TRBJ1-2 and V is TRBV2, with 7 bases lining up with TRBD1. The length of the CDR3 is 14 residues. CDR1 is SNHLY, CDR2 FYNNEI, per germline. Unmatched junction bases numbered 11, after V lost 6 bases and J lost 7 bases.

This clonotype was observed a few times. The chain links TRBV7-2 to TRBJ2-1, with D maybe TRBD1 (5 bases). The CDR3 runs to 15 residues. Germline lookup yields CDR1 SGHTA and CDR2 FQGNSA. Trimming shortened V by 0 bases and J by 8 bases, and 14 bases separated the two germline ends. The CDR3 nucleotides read TGTGCCAGCAGCTTAGCCCAGGGAAAATTAGATGAGCAGTTCTTC. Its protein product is CASSLAQGKLDEQFF.

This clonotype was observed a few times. The CDR3 nucleotides are TGTGCCAGCAGTGCGACCGGGCCAGTATTTCAGTACTTC. Translated, it gives CASSATGPVFQYF. V is TRBV6-2 or TRBV6-3 and J is TRBJ2-4, with D unclear. The length of the CDR3 is 13 residues. Germline CDR1 reads MNHEY; CDR2 reads SVGEGT. Trimming left V 5 bases short and J 11 bases short, with 16 bases between.

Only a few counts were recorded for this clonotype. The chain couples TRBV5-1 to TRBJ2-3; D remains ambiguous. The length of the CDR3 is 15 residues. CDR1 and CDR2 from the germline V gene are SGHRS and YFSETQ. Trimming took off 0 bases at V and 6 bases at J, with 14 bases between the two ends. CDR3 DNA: TGCGCCAGCAGCTTGGTCGGCCCTTACACCGATACGCAGTATTTT. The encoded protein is CASSLVGPYTDTQYF. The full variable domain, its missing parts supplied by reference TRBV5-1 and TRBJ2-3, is KAGVTQTPRYLIKTRGQQVTLSCSPISGHRSVSWYQQTPGQGLQFLFEYFSETQRNKGNFPGRFSGRQFSNSRSEMNVSTLELGDSALYLCASSLVGPYTDTQYFGPGTRLTVL.

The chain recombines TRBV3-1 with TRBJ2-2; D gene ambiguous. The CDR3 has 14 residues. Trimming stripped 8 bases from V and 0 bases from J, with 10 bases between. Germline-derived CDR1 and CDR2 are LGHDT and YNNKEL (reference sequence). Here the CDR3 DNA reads TGTGCCAGCTCCCCAACCTCGAACACCGGGGAGCTGTTTTTT. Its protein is CASSPTSNTGELFF.

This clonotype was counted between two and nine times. In nucleotides, the CDR3 is TGCAGCGTTGAAAATCGGACAGGGAAAAACTACAATGAGCAGTTCTTC. Its protein product is CSVENRTGKNYNEQFF. This rearrangement joins TRBV29-1 to TRBJ2-1; 8 bases align to TRBD1. V gave up 2 bases and J gave up 3 bases; unmatched junction bases: 9. CDR3 length: 16 amino acids. Germline V gives CDR1 SQVTM, CDR2 ANQGSEA.

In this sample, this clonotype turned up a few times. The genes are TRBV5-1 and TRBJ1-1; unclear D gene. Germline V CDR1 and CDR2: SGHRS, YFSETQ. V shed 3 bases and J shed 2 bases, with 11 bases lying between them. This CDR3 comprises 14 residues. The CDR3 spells CASSSTMTNTEAFF. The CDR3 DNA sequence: TGCGCCAGCAGCTCGACGATGACAAACACTGAAGCTTTCTTT.

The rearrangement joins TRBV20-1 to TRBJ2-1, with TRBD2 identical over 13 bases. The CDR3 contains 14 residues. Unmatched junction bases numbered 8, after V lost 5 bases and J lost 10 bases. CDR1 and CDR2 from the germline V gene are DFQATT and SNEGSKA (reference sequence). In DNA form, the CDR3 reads TGCAGTGCTCAGAAGGGACTAGCGGGATTGGAGCAGTTCTTC. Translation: CSAQKGLAGLEQFF.

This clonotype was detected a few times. In nucleotides, the CDR3 is TGTGCCAGCTCACAAGCAGGGGTAGAAGGCTACACCTTC. Translated: CASSQAGVEGYTF. J is TRBJ1-2 and V is TRBV14; perhaps TRBD1 as D (6 bases). Trimming cost V 8 bases and J 8 bases, with 18 bases left between them. The germline V gene has CDR1 SGHDN and CDR2 FVKESK. This CDR3 contains 13 residues.

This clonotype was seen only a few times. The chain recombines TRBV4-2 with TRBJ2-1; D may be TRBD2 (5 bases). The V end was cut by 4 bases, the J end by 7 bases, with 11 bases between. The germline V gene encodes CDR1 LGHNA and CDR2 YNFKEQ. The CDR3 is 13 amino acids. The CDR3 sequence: CASSPISGNEQFF. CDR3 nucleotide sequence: TGTGCCAGCAGCCCGATAAGCGGAAATGAGCAGTTCTTC.

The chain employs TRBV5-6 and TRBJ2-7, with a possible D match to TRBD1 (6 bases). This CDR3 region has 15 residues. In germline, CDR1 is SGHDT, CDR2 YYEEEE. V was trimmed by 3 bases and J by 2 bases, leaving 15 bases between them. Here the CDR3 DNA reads TGTGCCAGCAGCTCTCCTAGTGGGACAACCTACGAGCAGTACTTC. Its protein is CASSSPSGTTYEQYF.

CDR3 coding DNA: TGCGCCAGCAGCTTGGGGGGGACCAACCAAGAGACCCAGTACTTC. It yields the protein CASSLGGTNQETQYF. The V call is TRBV5-1, the J call TRBJ2-5; D may be TRBD1 or TRBD2 (5 bases each). Germline CDR1 and CDR2: SGHRS and YFSETQ. The CDR3 length is 15 residues. Trimming cost V 0 bases and J 0 bases, with 9 bases left between them.